These 13 T cell receptor beta chains originate from one sample sequenced in a study of blood T cell repertoires in COVID-19. Produced via immunoSEQ multiplex PCR; TCRdb's table is partial and in-frame only. The sample shows around 230,000 clones, about four fifths of them seen only once. Source material: peripheral blood. The receptors originated from a woman aged 45-65 years with acute or convalescent COVID-19.

The genes are TRBV5-1 and TRBJ2-1, with D perhaps matching TRBD2 (6 bases). Trimming removed 1 base at V and 9 bases at J, with 14 bases between. CDR3 length: 14 amino acids. Germline V gene data show CDR1 as SGHRS and CDR2 as YFSETQ. The CDR3: CASSLSLGSGEQFF. CDR3 nucleotide sequence: TGCGCCAGCAGCTTGTCCCTCGGGAGTGGTGAGCAGTTCTTC.

This clone was seen more than once but under ten times. The gene calls are TRBV3-1 (or the pseudogene TRBV3-2) and TRBJ2-5; D gene unclear. Trimming removed 4 bases from V and 0 bases from J, with 3 bases in between. CDR1 is LGHDT, CDR2 YNNKEL, per germline (reference sequence). CDR3 length: 12 amino acids. CDR3 loop: CASSPYQETQYF. Here the CDR3 DNA reads TGTGCCAGCAGCCCCTACCAAGAGACCCAGTACTTC.

This chain connects TRBV24-1 to TRBJ2-1; 7 positions match TRBD1. V lost 3 bases, J lost 5 bases, and 6 bases stayed unmatched. CDR3 length: 15 residues. CDR1 and CDR2 (germline): KGHDR, SFDVKD. DNA of the CDR3: TGTGCCACCAGTGATCCTCCGGGACAGAACAATGAGCAGTTCTTC. Amino acid sequence: CATSDPPGQNNEQFF.

The chain uses TRBV19 and TRBJ2-1; perhaps TRBD2 as D (6 bases). The CDR3 covers 14 residues. In germline, CDR1 is LNHDA, CDR2 SQIVND (reference sequence). Between the trimmed V and J ends, which lost 10 bases and 0 bases, there was a span of 13 bases. CDR3 sequence: CATREAGSYNEQFF. The CDR3 coding sequence is TGTGCCACGAGGGAGGCCGGCTCCTACAATGAGCAGTTCTTC.

The rearrangement joins TRBV29-1 to TRBJ2-5, with 9 bases lining up with TRBD2. Germline loops: CDR1 SQVTM, CDR2 ANQGSEA. The CDR3 runs 15 residues. Trimming at V came to 4 bases and at J to 5 bases, leaving 11 bases not matched to a gene. The CDR3 region has the DNA TGCAGCGTTGCTTCATCAGCGGGAGGCTGGGAGACCCAGTACTTC. Protein sequence: CSVASSAGGWETQYF.

This chain links TRBV27 with TRBJ2-7, with a weak D call TRBD2 (6 bases). Germline CDR1 and CDR2: MNHEY and SMNVEV (reference sequence). V was trimmed by 3 bases and J by 12 bases, leaving 15 bases between them. The CDR3 runs to 12 residues. The CDR3 here is CASSFSRGTLYF. The CDR3 bases are TGTGCCAGCAGTTTTAGTCGGGGGACTCTGTACTTC.

This chain joins TRBV28 and TRBJ1-3; no firm D call. Germline values: CDR1 MDHEN, CDR2 SYDVKM. The CDR3 has 15 amino acids. Trimming removed 7 bases from V and 2 bases from J, with 15 bases in between. The CDR3 nucleotides are TGTGCCAGCACCCTCGGCGGGGTGACTGGAAACACCATATATTTT. The encoded protein is CASTLGGVTGNTIYF.

In this sample, this clone turned up a few times. The V call is TRBV5-1, the J call TRBJ2-2, with 9 nucleotides matching TRBD2. The CDR3 is 16 amino acids. Trimming took 2 bases from V and 6 from J; bases not matched to a gene: 8. CDR1 SGHRS and CDR2 YFSETQ come from the germline V gene. The CDR3 region is CASSFSWREGAGELFF. CDR3 coding DNA: TGCGCCAGCAGCTTTTCATGGCGGGAGGGCGCCGGGGAGCTGTTTTTT.

The J gene is TRBJ2-5, the V gene TRBV9; D unresolved. Trimming took 0 bases from V and 1 from J, leaving 13 bases between them. Germline V gene data show CDR1 as SGDLS and CDR2 as YYNGEE. CDR3 length: 16 residues. The CDR3 sequence is CASSVGSARSQETQYF. CDR3 in DNA: TGTGCCAGCAGCGTAGGGTCGGCTAGGAGCCAAGAGACCCAGTACTTC.

This clone has just one count. The V gene is TRBV6-6, the J gene TRBJ2-7; TRBD1 agrees at 7 bases. V trimming: 5 bases; J trimming: 1 base; junction bases outside the gene matches: 8. The CDR3 length is 15 residues. CDR1 and CDR2 (germline): MNHNY, SVGAGI (reference sequence). The CDR3: CASSTGTEWSYEQYF. Written as DNA, the CDR3 is TGTGCCAGCAGTACCGGGACAGAGTGGTCCTACGAGCAGTACTTC.

The chain uses TRBV5-6 and TRBJ2-7, with a possible D match to TRBD1 (6 bases). The CDR3 spans 16 residues. The V end was cut by 2 bases, the J end by 2 bases, with 17 bases between. Germline assignment: CDR1 SGHDT and CDR2 YYEEEE. The CDR3 DNA follows: TGTGCCAGCAGCTTTACTCTTGGGACACGGGCCTACGAGCAGTACTTC. As protein: CASSFTLGTRAYEQYF.

The chain has TRBV6-5 and TRBJ1-4, with D unclear. The germline V and J ends were trimmed by 6 bases and 7 bases, with 12 bases remaining between them. Germline loops: CDR1 MNHEY, CDR2 SVGAGI. The CDR3 totals 13 residues. The CDR3 protein is CASSLRDLEKLFF. CDR3 sequence (DNA): TGTGCCAGCAGCTTGAGGGATCTTGAAAAACTGTTTTTT.

J is TRBJ2-5 and V is TRBV2; D remains ambiguous. Per the germline V gene, CDR1 is SNHLY and CDR2 is FYNNEI. CDR3 length equals 13 residues. The V and J ends lost 5 bases and 2 bases respectively, with 9 bases between them. In DNA form, the CDR3 reads TGTGCCAGCAGTAGAACAGAGCAAGAGACCCAGTACTTC. Encoded protein: CASSRTEQETQYF.